These 13 T cell receptor beta chains were all obtained from the same sample, sequenced in a study of CD8+ T cells in alopecia areata (dated by TCRdb to 2016 to 2018). The time point label, read with the paper, signifies: 4 weeks on oral tofacitinib. The treatment or condition label for this specimen denotes: oral pan-JAK inhibitor, 5-10 mg twice daily. The library was obtained by the immunoSEQ multiplex PCR assay. For TCR sequencing, RNA was extracted from every sample and reverse transcribed into cDNA to serve as template. TCRdb mirrors the immuneACCESS table, restricted to in-frame sequences. Some clones are absent from its copies; in checked studies, under half trace to an unresolved V gene, and the reason for the others is unknown. A total of fewer than 150,000 clones appear in this sample, roughly 50% of them only once. The top ten hold more than 25% of the sample. This sample comprised CD8+ T cells sorted from blood, obtained at week 4, from a patient treated with tofacitinib. Receptors were obtained from a human donor with alopecia areata.

The rearrangement links TRBV29-1 to TRBJ2-7; the match to TRBD1 covers 10 bases. Germline values: CDR1 SQVTM, CDR2 ANQGSEA. V dropped 2 bases and J dropped 2; count of bases not matched to a gene: 6. The CDR3 totals 15 residues. CDR3 nucleotide sequence: TGCAGCGTTGAATCGTCGGGACAGGGGCCCTACGAGCAGTACTTC. As protein: CSVESSGQGPYEQYF.

There are a few counts of this clone. The gene calls are TRBV29-1 and TRBJ2-7; 8 nucleotides align to TRBD1. The CDR3 length is 14 residues. V was pared by 6 bases and J by 1 base, with 8 bases of the junction left unmatched. The germline CDR1 and CDR2 sequences are SQVTM and ANQGSEA. CDR3 nucleotide sequence: TGCAGCGTCGCCGGGACAGGTACTTCCTACGAGCAGTACTTC. Translation gives CSVAGTGTSYEQYF.

The V gene is TRBV7-3, the J gene TRBJ2-1, with TRBD2 matching 8 bases. This CDR3 spans 16 amino acids. Germline V gene lookup returns CDR1 SGHTA and CDR2 FQGTGA. V gave up 2 bases and J gave up 4 bases; unmatched junction bases: 7. Here the CDR3 reads CASSLSAGALYNEQFF. The CDR3 DNA sequence: TGTGCCAGCAGCTTATCAGCGGGGGCCCTATACAATGAGCAGTTCTTC.

The J gene is TRBJ2-7, the V gene TRBV18, with D unclear. The CDR3 length is 12 residues. Per the germline V gene, CDR1 is KGHSH and CDR2 is LQKENI. The V end lost 4 bases, the J end lost 3 bases, and 7 bases lay between the germline ends. The CDR3 nucleotides are TGTGCCAGCTCACTACCGATCTACGAGCAGTACTTC. Translated, it gives CASSLPIYEQYF.

The chain has TRBV5-6 and TRBJ2-3; tentatively, D is TRBD1 (5 bases). With 0 bases removed from V and 0 bases from J, the gap between germline ends came to 20 bases. The CDR3 spans 19 residues. Germline V gives CDR1 SGHDT, CDR2 YYEEEE. CDR3 residues: CASSLDRWSLGVSTDTQYF. The DNA for the CDR3 is TGTGCCAGCAGCTTGGACAGGTGGTCCCTCGGTGTTAGCACAGATACGCAGTATTTT.

CDR3 DNA sequence: TGCGCCAGCAGCTACGTTCCGAGCTCCTACAATGAGCAGTTCTTC. Translated, it gives CASSYVPSSYNEQFF. The V call is TRBV4-1, the J call TRBJ2-1; D is uncertain. This CDR3 contains 15 residues. The germline CDR1 and CDR2 sequences are MGHRA and YSYEKL. V lost 5 bases and J 0 bases, leaving 11 bases between the germline ends.

V and J are TRBV27 and TRBJ1-2; tentatively, D is TRBD1 (6 bases). The CDR3 totals 14 residues. Germline values: CDR1 MNHEY, CDR2 SMNVEV (reference sequence). With 6 bases removed from V and 5 bases from J, the gap between germline ends came to 16 bases. CDR3: CASRLQGPPYGYTF. In DNA form, the CDR3 reads TGTGCCAGCAGATTACAGGGCCCGCCTTATGGCTACACCTTC.

The rearrangement links TRBV4-1 to TRBJ2-6; D gene unclear. The CDR3 sequence is 13 residues long. V lost 4 bases and J lost 0, with 1 base in between. Germline V CDR1 and CDR2: MGHRA, YSYEKL. The CDR3 sequence: CASSLSGANVLTF. The CDR3 DNA reads as TGCGCCAGCAGCCTCTCTGGGGCCAACGTCCTGACTTTC.

The chain combines TRBV30 with TRBJ2-7; D might be TRBD1 (6 bases). This CDR3 contains 13 residues. Between the trimmed V and J ends, which lost 4 bases and 0 bases, there was a span of 10 bases. Germline CDR1 reads GTSNPN; CDR2 reads SVGIG (reference sequence). The CDR3 DNA reads TGTGCCTGGACCAAGGACAGCTCCTACGAGCAGTACTTC. Its translation: CAWTKDSSYEQYF. Filled out from reference TRBV30 and TRBJ2-7, the complete variable domain reads SQTIHQWPATLVQPVGSPLSLECTVEGTSNPNLYWYRQAAGRGLQLLFYSVGIGQISSEVPQNLSASRPQDRQFILSSKKLLLSDSGFYLCAWTKDSSYEQYFGPGTRLTVT.

V is TRBV7-9 and J is TRBJ1-4, with TRBD1 as a possible D gene (5 bases). Trimming removed 3 bases from V and 3 bases from J, with 8 bases in between. CDR1 is SEHNR, CDR2 FQNEAQ, per germline (reference sequence). This CDR3 is built from 14 residues. The CDR3 is CASSLVGANEKLFF. CDR3 in DNA: TGTGCCAGCAGCTTGGTAGGGGCTAATGAAAAACTGTTTTTT.

In its sample, this clone was seen a few times. The chain combines TRBV29-1 with TRBJ2-7; a possible D gene is TRBD1 (6 bases). Trimming stripped 7 bases from V and 0 bases from J, with 16 bases between. The CDR3 runs to 14 residues. The germline V gene has CDR1 SQVTM and CDR2 ANQGSEA. CDR3 bases: TGCAGCGCAACACTACAGGGCGGCTCCTACGAGCAGTACTTC. Encoded protein: CSATLQGGSYEQYF.

V and J are TRBV29-1 and TRBJ2-5; D uncertain. CDR3 length: 13 residues. V lost 5 bases and J 3 bases, leaving 13 bases between the germline ends. Germline V gene lookup returns CDR1 SQVTM and CDR2 ANQGSEA. The CDR3 loop reads CSVMWTEKETQYF. The CDR3 region has the DNA TGCAGCGTTATGTGGACCGAGAAAGAGACCCAGTACTTC.

The V and J genes are TRBV29-1 and TRBJ2-3; tentative D call: TRBD2 (5 bases). The ends were cut back, 4 bases at V and 2 bases at J, with 19 bases in the middle. CDR3 length: 16 residues. Germline V gene data show CDR1 as SQVTM and CDR2 as ANQGSEA. The CDR3 DNA sequence: TGCAGCGTTGCCTTCGAGGCGCGGGTATACACAGATACGCAGTATTTT. Protein: CSVAFEARVYTDTQYF.